The 31 T cell receptor beta chains presented below share a single source sample, sequenced in a study of T cells in Graves' hyperthyroidism and ophthalmopathy. What was amplified from RNA transcripts were TCR beta CDR3 regions. Researchers ran a first-round RT-PCR on the TCR CDR3 using the HTBI primer set. From the multiplex PCR reads, TCRdb called clonotypes with MiXCR, one entry per CDR3 protein. The profile shows approximately 600,000 distinct CDR3 sequences, more than 20% of them singletons. The source material was blood. The source of these receptors is a man aged 25-45 years with Graves' ophthalmopathy.

The CDR3 loop reads CASREDRPEAFF. Written as DNA, the CDR3 is TGTGCCAGCAGGGAAGACAGGCCTGAAGCTTTCTTT. The gene calls are TRBV7-9 and TRBJ1-1; possible D gene TRBD1, 6 bases. Per the germline V gene, CDR1 is SEHNR and CDR2 is FQNEAQ (reference sequence). The CDR3 has 12 residues. Trimming cost V 6 bases and J 6 bases, with 11 bases left between them.

V is TRBV4-1 and J is TRBJ1-4; 7 bases map to TRBD1. Germline V gene sequence: CDR1 MGHRA, CDR2 YSYEKL. The CDR3 extends over 17 amino acids. The junction had 10 bases not matched to a gene; V was cut back by 6 bases and J by 0 bases. CDR3 residues: CASRLTGSGATNEKLFF. CDR3 nucleotide sequence: TGCGCCAGCAGACTGACAGGGAGCGGGGCAACTAATGAAAAACTGTTTTTT.

V gene TRBV20-1 combines with J gene TRBJ2-2; tentative D call: TRBD2 (5 bases). Germline CDR1 and CDR2: DFQATT and SNEGSKA (reference sequence). CDR3 length: 12 amino acids. Trimming cost V 5 bases and J 4 bases, with 8 bases left between them. In DNA form, the CDR3 reads TGCAGTGCTCCCAGCGGCACCGGGGAGCTGTTTTTT. It translates to CSAPSGTGELFF.

On this clonotype: A much larger clone sits a single nucleotide away, making a read error possible. The chain links TRBV20-1 to TRBJ2-3, with D unresolved. The CDR3 runs to 10 residues. With 4 bases removed from V and 2 bases from J, the gap between germline ends came to 1 base. Germline CDR1 reads DFQATT; CDR2 reads SNEGSKA (reference sequence). CDR3 nucleotide sequence: TGCAGTGCTACCACAGATACGCAGTATTTT. Translated: CSATTDTQYF.

The genes are TRBV5-6 and TRBJ2-1; TRBD2 aligns across 7 bases. The CDR3 is made up of 14 amino acids. Germline loops: CDR1 SGHDT, CDR2 YYEEEE. Germline trimming cut 0 bases from V and 5 bases from J; bases unmatched to any gene: 2. CDR3 loop: CASSLDGRNNEQFF. CDR3 coding DNA: TGTGCCAGCAGCTTGGACGGGAGGAACAATGAGCAGTTCTTC. Full variable domain (remainder filled in from reference TRBV5-6 and TRBJ2-1): DAGVTQSPTHLIKTRGQQVTLRCSPKSGHDTVSWYQQALGQGPQFIFQYYEEEERQRGNFPDRFSGHQFPNYSSELNVNALLLGDSALYLCASSLDGRNNEQFFGPGTRLTVL.

Concerning this clonotype itself: A single base separates this from a much larger clone, so it may be a read error. This chain uses TRBV12-3 or TRBV12-4 with TRBJ2-5, with TRBD1 matching 7 bases. The CDR3 covers 15 residues. J lost 5 bases, V lost 6 bases, and 12 bases had no gene match. DNA of the CDR3: TGTGCCAGCAGACGCGACAGGGTCGGTCATGAGACCCAGTACTTC. Residues: CASRRDRVGHETQYF.

This clonotype was observed a handful of times. The chain carries TRBV9 and TRBJ1-1; possible D gene TRBD1, 5 bases. The V gene's germline CDR1 is SGDLS and CDR2 YYNGEE. The CDR3 runs 14 residues. V shed 4 bases and J shed 4 bases, with 14 bases lying between them. The CDR3: CASSLETDPTEAFF. The CDR3 DNA reads as TGTGCCAGCAGCCTCGAGACAGACCCCACTGAAGCTTTCTTT.

At least ten counts were recorded for this clonotype. This rearrangement joins TRBV20-1 to TRBJ2-3; 8 positions agree with TRBD2. The CDR3 runs to 18 residues. Trimming removed 6 bases from V and 0 bases from J; junction bases left unmatched: 17. Germline CDR1 DFQATT, CDR2 SNEGSKA (reference sequence). The CDR3 sequence: CSATPPPGLAASTDTQYF. Written as DNA, the CDR3 is TGCAGTGCCACCCCCCCCCCCGGACTAGCTGCTAGCACAGATACGCAGTATTTT.

This clonotype has more than one count but fewer than ten. The V call is TRBV7-2, the J call TRBJ2-1, with a possible D match to TRBD1 (6 bases). Trimming took off 1 base at V and 4 bases at J, with 14 bases between the two ends. The CDR3 loop spans 16 amino acids. The germline gives CDR1 SGHTA, CDR2 FQGNSA. The CDR3 region has the DNA TGTGCCAGCAGCTTAGAAGGGGGAACAGCTTACAATGAGCAGTTCTTC. Amino acids: CASSLEGGTAYNEQFF.

The chain has TRBV14 and TRBJ2-1, with 7 nucleotides matching TRBD2. Germline values: CDR1 SGHDN, CDR2 FVKESK. V shed 4 bases and J 2 bases; nucleotides not matched to a gene: 11. The CDR3 sequence is 17 residues long. The CDR3 nucleotides are TGTGCCAGCAGCCCTCTCGAGCGGGATGAGCCCTACAATGAGCAGTTCTTC. Protein sequence: CASSPLERDEPYNEQFF.

In this sample, this clonotype turned up a few times. The V call is TRBV3-1, the J call TRBJ1-1, with D possibly matching TRBD1 (5 bases). The CDR3 runs 16 residues. Looked up from germline, CDR1 is LGHDT and CDR2 is YNNKEL (reference sequence). Trimming left V 0 bases short and J 4 bases short, with 15 bases between. This CDR3 reads CASSQDARITGTEAFF. CDR3 DNA: TGTGCCAGCAGCCAAGATGCAAGAATAACAGGCACTGAAGCTTTCTTT.

There are a few counts of this clonotype. The rearrangement uses TRBV29-1 and TRBJ2-5; 13 bases agree with TRBD2. Germline lookup yields CDR1 SQVTM and CDR2 ANQGSEA. V gave up 1 base and J gave up 7 bases; unmatched junction bases: 12. CDR3 length equals 17 residues. For the CDR3, the DNA is TGCAGCGTTGAAGTGCGACTAGCGGGAGGCATGGGGAGGACCCAGTACTTC. Protein: CSVEVRLAGGMGRTQYF.

Only a few counts were recorded for this clonotype. V gene TRBV12-3 or TRBV12-4 combines with J gene TRBJ2-1; D perhaps matches TRBD2 (5 bases). The CDR3 has 10 amino acids. Trimming removed 4 bases at V and 10 bases at J, with 5 bases between. The CDR3 spells CASSSSEQFF. The CDR3 nucleotides read TGTGCCAGCAGTTCTAGCGAGCAGTTCTTC.

This clonotype was picked up a small number of times. V is TRBV20-1 and J is TRBJ2-7; D possibly corresponds to TRBD2 (5 bases). The CDR3 consists of 14 residues. With 0 bases removed from V and 2 bases from J, the gap between germline ends came to 11 bases. Germline CDR1 reads DFQATT; CDR2 reads SNEGSKA (reference sequence). The CDR3 protein is CSARDGSATYEQYF. In DNA form, the CDR3 reads TGCAGTGCTAGAGATGGTAGCGCCACCTACGAGCAGTACTTC.

This clonotype was observed at least ten times. The chain combines TRBV7-9 with TRBJ1-1; D call uncertain. The germline V gene encodes CDR1 SEHNR and CDR2 FQNEAQ (reference sequence). CDR3 length equals 14 residues. The germline V and J ends were trimmed by 5 bases and 4 bases, with 14 bases remaining between them. CDR3 DNA: TGTGCCAGCAGCCACCCGATGGAGATCACTGAAGCTTTCTTT. It specifies CASSHPMEITEAFF.

The rearrangement links TRBV4-3 to TRBJ2-1; 8 bases match TRBD1. V dropped 8 bases and J dropped 6; count of bases not matched to a gene: 12. Germline V gene sequence: CDR1 LGHNA, CDR2 YSLEER. The CDR3 runs 15 residues. The CDR3: CASRTGLTGGNEQFF. The CDR3 coding sequence is TGCGCCAGCCGCACGGGGCTTACAGGGGGCAATGAGCAGTTCTTC.

The table lists this clonotype with a few counts. The gene calls are TRBV30 and TRBJ2-1; D unresolved. This CDR3 is 13 amino acids long. V was clipped by 5 bases and J by 5 bases, with 13 bases between them. Germline values: CDR1 GTSNPN, CDR2 SVGIG (reference sequence). The CDR3 is CAWDPLRNNEQFF. The CDR3 DNA follows: TGTGCCTGGGACCCTCTACGGAACAATGAGCAGTTCTTC.

The chain combines TRBV4-2 with TRBJ1-1; D uncertain. The CDR3 is 15 amino acids. The V and J ends lost 4 bases and 2 bases respectively, with 14 bases between them. In germline, CDR1 is LGHNA, CDR2 YNFKEQ. The CDR3 sequence: CASSRERAPNTEAFF. DNA for the CDR3: TGTGCCAGCAGCCGCGAAAGGGCGCCTAACACTGAAGCTTTCTTT.

V gene TRBV20-1 combines with J gene TRBJ1-1; TRBD1 matches 9 bases. CDR3 length equals 15 residues. The trim removed 6 bases at V and 0 bases at J, leaving 8 bases unmatched. Per germline, CDR1 DFQATT and CDR2 SNEGSKA (reference sequence). The CDR3 nucleotides read TGCAGTGCCCCGGACAGGGGCGTTATGAACACTGAAGCTTTCTTT. Its protein product is CSAPDRGVMNTEAFF.

This clonotype turned up a few times. The J gene is TRBJ2-7, the V gene TRBV10-3, with TRBD1 as a possible D gene (6 bases). With 2 bases removed from V and 4 bases from J, the gap between germline ends came to 9 bases. This CDR3 is built from 13 residues. Per the germline V gene, CDR1 is ENHRY and CDR2 is SYGVKD. The CDR3 protein is CAISERQGYEQYF. The CDR3 bases are TGTGCCATCAGTGAGCGCCAGGGGTACGAGCAGTACTTC.

This chain joins TRBV6-1 and TRBJ1-2, with 10 nucleotides matching TRBD1. V lost 4 bases to trimming and J lost 4 bases; unmatched junction nucleotides: 6. Germline V lookup: CDR1 MNHNS, CDR2 SASEGT. The CDR3 is 15 residues long. CDR3 sequence reads: CASSVWGQGSYGYTF. Here the CDR3 DNA reads TGTGCCAGCAGTGTCTGGGGACAGGGGAGCTATGGCTACACCTTC.

The CDR3 loop reads CASSSGVGTSGLGEQYF. The CDR3 DNA follows: TGTGCCAGCAGCTCCGGCGTAGGGACTAGCGGGCTTGGCGAGCAGTACTTC. J is TRBJ2-7 and V is TRBV27; 12 nucleotides line up with TRBD2. CDR3 length equals 17 residues. V was pared by 6 bases and J by 6 bases, with 15 bases of the junction left unmatched. CDR1 is MNHEY and CDR2 is SMNVEV in the germline V gene (reference sequence).

This clonotype was picked up many times. The chain carries TRBV5-1 and TRBJ2-7; TRBD2 might be the D (5 bases). The CDR3 runs to 14 residues. V was clipped by 4 bases and J by 4 bases, with 15 bases between them. In germline, CDR1 is SGHRS, CDR2 YFSETQ. CDR3 sequence reads: CASSPRGGFYEQYF. In nucleotides, the CDR3 is TGCGCCAGCAGCCCCCGAGGAGGTTTTTACGAGCAGTACTTC. Supplemented by reference TRBV5-1 and TRBJ2-7, the full variable domain reads KAGVTQTPRYLIKTRGQQVTLSCSPISGHRSVSWYQQTPGQGLQFLFEYFSETQRNKGNFPGRFSGRQFSNSRSEMNVSTLELGDSALYLCASSPRGGFYEQYFGPGTRLTVT.

The chain couples TRBV6-1 to TRBJ1-2; no reliable D call. This CDR3 has 13 amino acids. Deletions cut 4 bases from V and 6 bases from J, with 12 bases between. Germline V CDR1 and CDR2: MNHNS, SASEGT. The CDR3, as DNA: TGTGCCAGCAGTGCGGAAAGGGTTCATGGCTACACCTTC. Amino acids: CASSAERVHGYTF.

This clonotype showed up just a few times. The V call is TRBV6-1, the J call TRBJ1-2; D is unresolved. The CDR3 contains 16 residues. Germline V gene lookup returns CDR1 MNHNS and CDR2 SASEGT. V was cut by 6 bases and J by 4 bases, with 21 bases left in between. This chain's CDR3 is CASRMGLVSRGYGYTF. The CDR3 region has the DNA TGTGCCAGCAGGATGGGTTTAGTCTCTAGAGGCTATGGCTACACCTTC.

This clonotype was recorded at least ten times. The CDR3 nucleotides read TGTGCCAGCTCCGGGACAAAAAGCTACCAAGAGACCCAGTACTTC. Protein product: CASSGTKSYQETQYF. This sequence joins TRBV27 and TRBJ2-5; possible D gene TRBD1, 6 bases. V shed 8 bases and J shed 0 bases, with 16 bases lying between them. The CDR3 is made up of 15 amino acids. CDR1 is MNHEY and CDR2 is SMNVEV in the germline V gene (reference sequence).

This clonotype was found a few times. This chain joins TRBV20-1 and TRBJ2-7; 12 positions match TRBD2. The CDR3 runs 14 residues. Trimming at V came to 5 bases and at J to 5 bases, leaving 7 bases not matched to a gene. Germline loops: CDR1 DFQATT, CDR2 SNEGSKA (reference sequence). Written as DNA, the CDR3 is TGCAGTGCTCTTACTAGCGGGAGGCTCAACGAGCAGTACTTC. Translating it yields CSALTSGRLNEQYF.

On this clonotype: A much larger clone is a single base away; this may be a read error. This chain uses TRBV20-1 with TRBJ2-1, with D maybe TRBD1 (5 bases). The CDR3 runs to 14 residues. CDR1 and CDR2 from the germline V gene are DFQATT and SNEGSKA (reference sequence). The DNA for the CDR3 is TGCAGTGCTAGAGACAGGGTTTCCCACAATGGGCAGTTCTTC. This codes for CSARDRVSHNGQFF.

The chain uses TRBV5-1 and TRBJ2-5, with D tentatively TRBD1 (6 bases). The CDR3 runs to 15 residues. The V gene's germline CDR1 is SGHRS and CDR2 YFSETQ. Deletions cut 2 bases from V and 0 bases from J, with 11 bases between. The DNA for the CDR3 is TGCGCCAGCAGCTTTGGGACAAAGTACCAAGAGACCCAGTACTTC. This sequence encodes CASSFGTKYQETQYF.

This clonotype was counted at least ten times. The chain has TRBV11-2 and TRBJ2-3; 13 nucleotides agree with TRBD2. Germline loops: CDR1 SGHAT, CDR2 FQNNGV. The CDR3 spans 16 residues. Unmatched junction bases numbered 5, after V lost 5 bases and J lost 3 bases. This CDR3 is CASSGRTSGRTDTQYF. DNA for the CDR3: TGTGCCAGCAGCGGGCGGACTAGCGGGAGAACAGATACGCAGTATTTT.

The chain has TRBV4-3 and TRBJ2-5, with a weak D call TRBD2 (5 bases). From germline, CDR1 is LGHNA and CDR2 YSLEER. With 6 bases removed from V and 2 bases from J, the gap between germline ends came to 16 bases. The CDR3 covers 15 residues. The CDR3 reads CASSRWWTGQETQYF. CDR3 nucleotides: TGCGCCAGCAGTCGGTGGTGGACTGGACAAGAGACCCAGTACTTC.